Listed here is a single T cell receptor (beta chain). This clonotype was seen more than once but under ten times. Its target antigen remains unknown. The input lacks base qualities; no much larger clone sits a single base away. Peripheral blood CD8+ and CD4+ T cells from healthy donors, Susac syndrome patients and multiple sclerosis patients were profiled by high-throughput TCR beta sequencing. Multiple sclerosis controls were treatment-naive patients with stable or active relapsing-remitting disease fulfilling revised McDonald criteria. Bulk CD8+ and CD4+ T cells were purified by magnetic negative isolation, whereas CD8+ TEMRA cells were enriched by FACS. Blood was collected in EDTA tubes and processed within 24 hours, with PBMCs isolated through density gradient centrifugation. PBMCs intended for TCR sequencing were cryopreserved in liquid nitrogen and were subsequently thawed in a 37 degrees C water bath. Purity of sorted or isolated CD4+, CD8+ and CD8+ TEMRA cells was at least 90%.

This sample is part of a study of CD8 T cells in Susac syndrome (dated by TCRdb to between 2019 and 2020). About the full investigation: The study used repertoire sequencing to test whether antigen drove CD8+ T cell activation and differentiation in Susac syndrome. Clonality of the CD8+ T cell repertoire was compared between over ten healthy donors, around 14 Susac syndrome patients and under 16 multiple sclerosis patients.

Broad study findings and their caveats: The TCR sequencing and HLA analysis was acknowledged to have included a relatively small number of individuals.

RNA was extracted with the RNeasy kit and roughly 0.45 to 1 ug was reverse transcribed using random hexamers. TCR beta CDR3 regions were amplified with the immunoSEQ multiplex PCR assay covering 54 Vbeta and 13 Jbeta segments. Bias from PCR amplification was corrected by using a synthetic template baseline for primer optimization and for computational correction. The original methods were these. Reads were assigned to V, D and J genes according to IMGT and analyzed in immunoSEQ Analyzer, with only productive sequences retained. Clonality was calculated as one minus the Shannon entropy normalized by log2 of the number of productive unique sequences. For each patient and control, public and private clones were evaluated among the 100 most prevalent clones. Clones were defined as Susac-specific when absent from the healthy and MS cohorts, from about 970 published viral clones and from other ImmuneACCESS disease sequences. TCRdb handled the public reads itself, with Q25 trimming in fastp and clone calling in MiXCR, and kept productive beta chains. Every entry covers one CDR3 protein and lists the most common genes and DNA from its rows. It is TCRdb's table, rather than the study itself, that gives the V and J calls and clone size. The sample table records 400,000 to 550,000 distinct CDR3 sequences; more than 70% of these occur just once. Clones ranked in the top ten supply under 0.15% of the sample.

This sequence originates from a human donor with multiple sclerosis. Sequencing used CD8+ T cells from PBMCs.

This receptor carries the CDR3 CASSSLAGGNEQFF. Here is the DNA: TGTGCCAGCAGTTCACTAGCGGGGGGAAATGAGCAGTTCTTC. The rearrangement joined TRBV6-1 to TRBJ2-1; 12 nucleotides in the junction match TRBD2. The CDR3 spans 14 residues, from the cysteine through the phenylalanine. Of all the DNA, just the CDR3 is kept, 42 bases in frame from base 1. CDR1 and CDR2 (MNHNS, SASEGT) derive from the germline V gene. Relative to germline, V is missing 5 bases and J is missing 7 bases, with 3 bases of the junction outside any gene match.